This TCR beta chain was documented in a study of a mutant IDH1 vaccine in newly diagnosed glioma. For the study at large: Investigators started vaccination 4-6 weeks after radiotherapy alone, or with temozolomide cycles.

As to time point: week 11, during vaccination. What each vaccine dose contained was 300 ug of mutant IDH1 20-mer peptide, accompanied by topical imiquimod. CDR3 length equals 16 residues. The germline V gene encodes CDR1 SGHTS and CDR2 YDEGEE. The V gene end was trimmed by 2 bases and the J gene end by 4 bases; junction bases not matched to a gene: 5. Remarks on this clone: The antigen is not known.

Clones were sequenced by immunoSEQ multiplex PCR, and TCRdb holds only the in-frame ones, with some missing. The sample yields approximately 110,000 clones, 90% seen once. This specimen consisted of PBMCs, obtained from a glioma patient whose treatment included an IDH1 peptide vaccine. The sequence was obtained from a woman between 50 and 59 years old with glioma. This chain joins TRBV5-8 and TRBJ1-6, with TRBD1 identical over 8 bases. In DNA form, the CDR3 reads TGTGCCAGCAGCTTTGGACAGGGCATGTATAATTCACCCCTCCACTTT. This translates into CASSFGQGMYNSPLHF.